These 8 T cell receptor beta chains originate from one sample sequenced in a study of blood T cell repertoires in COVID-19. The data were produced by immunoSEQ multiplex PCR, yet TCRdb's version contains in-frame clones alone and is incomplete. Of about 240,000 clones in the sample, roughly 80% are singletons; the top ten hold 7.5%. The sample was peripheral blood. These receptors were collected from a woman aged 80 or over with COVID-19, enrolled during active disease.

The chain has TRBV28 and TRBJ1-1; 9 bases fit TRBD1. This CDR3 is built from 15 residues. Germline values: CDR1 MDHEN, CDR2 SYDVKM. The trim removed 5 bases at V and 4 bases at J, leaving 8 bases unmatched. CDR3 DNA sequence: TGTGCCAGCAGTCGACGACAGGGGGGGGGCACTGAAGCTTTCTTT. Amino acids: CASSRRQGGGTEAFF.

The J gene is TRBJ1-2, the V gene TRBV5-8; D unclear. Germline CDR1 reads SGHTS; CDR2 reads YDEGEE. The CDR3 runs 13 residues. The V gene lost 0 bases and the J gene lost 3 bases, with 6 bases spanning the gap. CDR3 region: CASSLVADYGYTF. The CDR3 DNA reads TGTGCCAGCAGCTTGGTAGCTGACTATGGCTACACCTTC.

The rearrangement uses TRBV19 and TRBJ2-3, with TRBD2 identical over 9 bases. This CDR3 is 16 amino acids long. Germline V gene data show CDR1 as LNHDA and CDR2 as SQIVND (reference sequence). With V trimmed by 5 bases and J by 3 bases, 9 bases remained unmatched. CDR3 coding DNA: TGTGCCAGTAGTGGTTTGGGGCTAGCGGGGACAGATACGCAGTATTTT. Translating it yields CASSGLGLAGTDTQYF.

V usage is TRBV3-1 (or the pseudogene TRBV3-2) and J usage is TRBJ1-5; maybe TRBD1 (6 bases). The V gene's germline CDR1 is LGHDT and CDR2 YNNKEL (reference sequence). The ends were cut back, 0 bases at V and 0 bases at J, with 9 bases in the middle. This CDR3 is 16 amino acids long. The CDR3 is CASSQDHRVSNQPQHF. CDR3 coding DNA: TGTGCCAGCAGCCAAGATCACAGGGTTAGCAATCAGCCCCAGCATTTT.

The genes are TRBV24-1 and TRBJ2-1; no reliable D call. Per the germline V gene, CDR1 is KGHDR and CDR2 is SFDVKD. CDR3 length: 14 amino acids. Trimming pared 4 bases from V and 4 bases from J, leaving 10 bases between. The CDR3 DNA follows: TGTGCCACCAGTGAAGCCCCCGCATACAATGAGCAGTTCTTC. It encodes CATSEAPAYNEQFF.

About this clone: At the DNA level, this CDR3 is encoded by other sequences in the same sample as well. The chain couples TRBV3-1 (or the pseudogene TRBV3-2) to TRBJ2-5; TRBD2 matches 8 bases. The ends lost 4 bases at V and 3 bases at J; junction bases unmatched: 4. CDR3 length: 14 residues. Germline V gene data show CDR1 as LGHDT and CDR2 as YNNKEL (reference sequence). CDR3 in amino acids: CASSRGGGKETQYF. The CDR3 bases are TGTGCCAGCAGCCGGGGCGGGGGGAAAGAGACCCAGTACTTC.

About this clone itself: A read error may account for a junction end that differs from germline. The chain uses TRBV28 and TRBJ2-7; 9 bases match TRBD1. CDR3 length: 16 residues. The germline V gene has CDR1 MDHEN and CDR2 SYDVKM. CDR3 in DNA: TGTGCCAGCAGTCCCCCCGGGACAGGGAGGCCCTACGAGCAGTGCTTC. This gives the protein CASSPPGTGRPYEQCF.

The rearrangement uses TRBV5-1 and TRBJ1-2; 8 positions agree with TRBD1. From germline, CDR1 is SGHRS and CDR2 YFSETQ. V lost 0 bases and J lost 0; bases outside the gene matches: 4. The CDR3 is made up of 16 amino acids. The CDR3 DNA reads TGCGCCAGCAGCTTGGCCCGGGACAGGACTAACTATGGCTACACCTTC. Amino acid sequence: CASSLARDRTNYGYTF.